This paragraph reports one T cell receptor beta chain. In the source study's methods: Amplification with reference gene primers provided the estimates of nucleated cell counts. The repertoire was sequenced with immunoSEQ multiplex PCR; TCRdb's copy has only in-frame clones and lacks some. V and J calls and clone size come straight from that table; D and trimming were deduced from the DNA. The table records approximately 170,000 clones, roughly 88% of them present only once. The data derive from a study of blood T cell repertoires in COVID-19. Whole-study context: The study drew acute and convalescent COVID-19 samples from the United States, Italy and Spain.

This TCR was recovered from a man aged 55 to 70 who had recovered from COVID-19. What was sequenced was peripheral blood.

The CDR3 here is CASSLEDRYNEQFF. For the CDR3, the DNA is TGTGCCAGCAGCTTAGAGGACAGGTACAATGAGCAGTTCTTC. The rearrangement uses TRBV13 and TRBJ2-1, with TRBD1 identical over 7 bases. Trimming took 1 base from V and 4 from J; bases not matched to a gene: 1. This CDR3 contains 14 residues. Per the germline V gene, CDR1 is PRHDT and CDR2 is FYEKMQ (reference sequence).